A selection of T cell receptor beta chains follows, all from one sample in a study of cytomegalovirus exposure and HLA in healthy donors. Some clones are missing from TCRdb's copy, which holds only in-frame ones; the method was immunoSEQ multiplex PCR. This table has about 180,000 clones, roughly nine tenths appearing once. The sequenced material came from PBMCs. These receptors were taken from a man younger than 35 in good health and CMV-seropositive. CDR3s include the opening cysteine and the closing phenylalanine or tryptophan. Each record gives: V gene, J gene, clone size, D gene, CDR3 DNA, CDR3 protein. A D gene is named only where the DNA matches it firmly. Where a row states a size, it is once, few, many or the class of an expanded clone; other rows omit it.

>TRBV18|TRBJ1-1|.|TRBD1
TGTGCCAGCTCACCACGGACAGGTGAAGCTTTCTTT
CASSPRTGEAFF
>TRBV10-3|TRBJ1-3|.|.
TGTGCCATCAGGGGGCAGCTAACCTCTGGAAACACCATATATTTT
CAIRGQLTSGNTIYF
>TRBV27|TRBJ1-5|.|TRBD1
TGTGCCAGCAGTCCGTGGGGGACAGGAGCTAGCAATCAGCCCCAGCATTTT
CASSPWGTGASNQPQHF
>TRBV5-6|TRBJ1-2|.|.
TGTGCCAGCAGCTTGGGTCGGGGATATGGCTACACCTTC
CASSLGRGYGYTF
>TRBV7-6|TRBJ1-5|.|.
TGTGCCAGCAGCGTAACCGGAGGGCAGCCCCAGCATTTT
CASSVTGGQPQHF
>TRBV4-1|TRBJ1-1|.|.
TGCGCCAGCAGCCCAAGCGGGGGCTGGGGGACTGAAGCTTTCTTT
CASSPSGGWGTEAFF
>TRBV30|TRBJ2-2|.|.
TGTGCCTGGAGTGCCACAGGGGGGGGGCTGTTTTTT
CAWSATGGGLFF
>TRBV9|TRBJ2-3|once|TRBD2
TGTGCCAGCAGCCCAAGGACTAGCGGGACGTCTGGAGATACGCAGTATTTT
CASSPRTSGTSGDTQYF
>TRBV10-3|TRBJ2-1|.|TRBD1
TGTGCCATCACCAACAATCCGGGACAGGGCAACAATGAGCAGTTCTTC
CAITNNPGQGNNEQFF
>TRBV21-1|TRBJ2-5|.|.
TGTGCCAGCAGCAAAGAGCTAGGCACAGGTAAAGAGACCCAGTACTTC
CASSKELGTGKETQYF
>TRBV6-5|TRBJ1-2|.|.
TGTGCCAGCAGTTACTCGAATCCGGGGGTGGGCTATGGCTACACCTTC
CASSYSNPGVGYGYTF
>TRBV7-2|TRBJ1-3|.|.
TGTGCCAGCAGCTTGGGGGGCTCTGGAAACACCATATATTTT
CASSLGGSGNTIYF
>TRBV19|TRBJ2-2|.|TRBD1
TGTGCCAGTAGTATTCAGGGGGCTGGCCCCACCGGGGAGCTGTTTTTT
CASSIQGAGPTGELFF
>TRBV7-9|TRBJ1-1|once|TRBD1
TGTGCCAGCAGCCCTACAGGGGGCACTGAAGCTTTCTTT
CASSPTGGTEAFF
>TRBV7-9|TRBJ2-7|.|.
TGTGCCAGCAGCTTACATAGGCAGGCCTACGAGCAGTACTTC
CASSLHRQAYEQYF
>TRBV6-5|TRBJ1-4|.|.
TGTGCCAGCAGCCCTACCATGGGGGAGGGAAAACTGTTTTTT
CASSPTMGEGKLFF
>TRBV6-5|TRBJ2-7|.|TRBD1
TGTGCCAGCAGTTTCTCAGGGGGCGCTGGGTACGAGCAGTACTTC
CASSFSGGAGYEQYF
>TRBV15|TRBJ1-4|.|.
TGTGCCACCAGCAGAGAGGATGGGACACACTTTGTATATGAAAAACTGTTTTTT
CATSREDGTHFVYEKLFF
>TRBV18|TRBJ1-2|.|.
TGTGCCAGCTCACCGGGACTGTCAGACTACACCTTC
CASSPGLSDYTF
>TRBV9|TRBJ2-7|.|.
TGTGCCAGCAGCGTAGGGGACTCCACCTACGAGCAGTACTTC
CASSVGDSTYEQYF
>TRBV5-1|TRBJ2-1|.|.
TGCGCCAGCAGCTTGGGTGCTAGCGACTACAATGAGCAGTTCTTC
CASSLGASDYNEQFF
>TRBV25-1|TRBJ2-5|.|.
TGTGCCAGCAGTGAATACAGGATAGGAGAGACCCAGTACTTC
CASSEYRIGETQYF
>TRBV15|TRBJ1-5|.|.
TGTGCCACCAGCAGAGATTCGGGAAATCAGCCCCAGCATTTT
CATSRDSGNQPQHF
>TRBV21-1|TRBJ2-1|.|.
TGTGCCAGCAGCAAAGAACTAGCGGGCCCCTACAATGAGCAGTTCTTC
CASSKELAGPYNEQFF
>TRBV19|TRBJ2-1|.|.
TGTGCCAGTAGTATAGATCGTTGGCAGGGGGGCTACAATGAGCAGTTCTTC
CASSIDRWQGGYNEQFF